This T cell receptor (beta chain) was sequenced in a study of cytotoxic CD8 clonotypes in ibrutinib-treated CLL. The overall study: Among responders, roughly 24 were partial and 2 complete; after median about 72 months, approximately 15 stayed remitted and some 12 progressed. Findings of the study overall: Patients showed higher baseline clonality than age-matched healthy donors, and it tracked circulating CD8+ T-cell counts. Once treatment began, public clonotypes, which were uncommon, contracted or stayed stable.

V gave up 3 bases and J gave up 4 bases, with 7 bases separating them. Germline V gene data show CDR1 as SGDLS and CDR2 as YYNGEE. The length of the CDR3 is 12 residues. Investigators sought sequencing depths of between 1 in 200,000 and 1 in 1 million T cells. Produced via immunoSEQ multiplex PCR; TCRdb's table is partial and in-frame only. The sample yields some 140,000 clones, approximately 80% seen once. Worth noting for this clone: Its antigen is not identified.

The TCR comes from a human donor with chronic lymphocytic leukemia. Sample: PBMCs, taken after 24 months of ibrutinib treatment. V and J are TRBV9 and TRBJ1-2, with D hard to call. For the CDR3, the DNA is TGTGCCAGCAGCGACGGTACCTATGGCTACACCTTC. Encoded protein: CASSDGTYGYTF.